A single sample is the source of the 10 T cell receptor beta chains below, sequenced in a study of monozygotic twins with inflammatory bowel disease. TCRdb reanalyzed the 5' RACE reads, giving one entry per CDR3 protein sequence and no DNA. Recorded for this sample: roughly 200,000 distinct CDR3 sequences. Sequencing was performed on blood. The receptors shown here come from a human donor with ulcerative colitis or Crohn's disease, or a healthy co-twin of an affected twin (not recorded which).

This chain joins TRBV5-1 and TRBJ1-4; without DNA, the TCRdb call of TRBD1 cannot be checked. Germline V gene sequence: CDR1 SGHRS, CDR2 YFSETQ. The CDR3 has 15 amino acids. This CDR3 reads CASSITGGWAEKLFF.

V and J are TRBV20-1 and TRBJ2-3. The CDR3 extends over 14 amino acids. Germline lookup yields CDR1 DFQATT and CDR2 SNEGSKA (reference sequence). This CDR3 is CSAKKGEGTDTQYF.

The rearrangement links TRBV5-1 to TRBJ1-6. The V gene's germline CDR1 is SGHRS and CDR2 YFSETQ. The CDR3 consists of 14 residues. The CDR3 sequence: CASSLAGLNSPLHF.

The rearrangement uses TRBV12-3 or TRBV12-4 and TRBJ1-2; the TCRdb D gene call, TRBD1, has no DNA to confirm it. The CDR3 length is 13 residues. CDR3 loop: CASSHRDRYGYTF.

The chain carries TRBV18 and TRBJ1-4. Germline V gene data show CDR1 as KGHSH and CDR2 as LQKENI. The CDR3 runs to 12 residues. CDR3 in amino acids: CASSPPNEKLFF.

J is TRBJ1-2 and V is TRBV5-8. Germline V gene data show CDR1 as SGHTS and CDR2 as YDEGEE. The CDR3 loop spans 14 amino acids. The CDR3: CASSRTHSGYGYTF. Complete variable domain (other parts from reference TRBV5-8 and TRBJ1-2): EAGVTQSPTHLIKTRGQQATLRCSPISGHTSVYWYQQALGLGLQFLLWYDEGEERNRGNFPPRFSGRQFPNYSSELNVNALELEDSALYLCASSRTHSGYGYTFGSGTRLTVV.

This chain uses TRBV3-1 with TRBJ2-5; TCRdb returns TRBD2, unconfirmable since there is no DNA. This CDR3 spans 15 amino acids. The V gene's germline CDR1 is LGHDT and CDR2 YNNKEL (reference sequence). CDR3 in amino acids: CASSALSGHQETQYF.

The CDR3 protein is CASNNDRYMNTEAFF. The chain has TRBV5-1 and TRBJ1-1; the D call from TCRdb, TRBD1, cannot be confirmed without DNA. Germline V gene lookup returns CDR1 SGHRS and CDR2 YFSETQ. CDR3 length: 15 residues. Full variable domain (rest looked up from reference TRBV5-1 and TRBJ1-1): KAGVTQTPRYLIKTRGQQVTLSCSPISGHRSVSWYQQTPGQGLQFLFEYFSETQRNKGNFPGRFSGRQFSNSRSEMNVSTLELGDSALYLCASNNDRYMNTEAFFGQGTRLTVV.

The rearrangement joins TRBV11-2 to TRBJ1-1. This CDR3 comprises 14 residues. Germline V CDR1 and CDR2: SGHAT, FQNNGV. The chain's CDR3 is CASSLDGPWTEAFF.

The chain combines TRBV7-3 with TRBJ2-1; TCRdb's assignment of TRBD1 cannot be checked, as there is no DNA. Per the germline V gene, CDR1 is SGHTA and CDR2 is FQGTGA. This CDR3 has 16 residues. CDR3 protein: CASSLRRPGVGNEQFF.